Included here is one TCR beta chain sequence, with context. As processed by the authors: Using reference gene primer amplification, nucleated cell counts were estimated. Data came from immunoSEQ multiplex PCR; TCRdb stores just in-frame clones and leaves some out. V and J calls and clone size are those listed in that table; D and trimming were worked out from the DNA. Of 350,000 or so clones detected, approximately 88% appear once; the ten largest clones hold 1.6%. The entry originates in a study of blood T cell repertoires in COVID-19. The CDR3 contains 13 residues. The V end lost 0 bases, the J end lost 3 bases, and 6 bases lay between the germline ends. Looked up from germline, CDR1 is SGHRS and CDR2 is YFSETQ. Enrolled during active infection, Seattle patients were then followed longitudinally.

The source of this sequence is a woman aged 25 to 45 with COVID-19, enrolled during active disease. The chain carries TRBV5-1 and TRBJ2-5; D is unresolved. Material: peripheral blood. CDR3 region: CASSLVVEETQYF. CDR3 DNA: TGCGCCAGCAGCTTGGTGGTAGAAGAGACCCAGTACTTC.